What follows describes a single TCR beta chain. This record belongs to a study of blood T cell repertoires in COVID-19. Looking at the study overall: Acute and convalescent COVID-19 specimens originated in the United States, Italy and Spain. Sample material is recorded as cDNA or gDNA derived from T cells, B-cell-depleted T cells, or PBMCs.

Germline loops: CDR1 SGHTA, CDR2 FQGNSA. The CDR3 is made up of 11 amino acids. The V gene end was trimmed by 4 bases and the J gene end by 15 bases; junction bases not matched to a gene: 6. Per the study methods: Researchers report that nucleated cell counts were estimated from reference gene primer amplification. The assay was immunoSEQ multiplex PCR, and TCRdb's table has in-frame clones only and misses some. The DNA gave D and trimming, while V, J and clone size come from that table. Found here are just over 250,000 clones, more than 70% of them singletons; the top ten hold over 2%. The sequence came from a woman aged 50 to 60 with acute or convalescent COVID-19. Material for sequencing was peripheral blood. The V call is TRBV7-2, the J call TRBJ2-1; 7 nucleotides agree with TRBD1. CDR3 sequence: CASSSGQIPFF. CDR3 DNA sequence: TGTGCCAGCAGCTCGGGACAGATTCCGTTCTTC.